This TCR beta chain is from a study of cytotoxic CD8 clonotypes in ibrutinib-treated CLL. Across the study: Among the samples, the mean was roughly 280,000 productive templates and approximately 94,000 productive rearrangements. Study findings and constraints: Sample timing was unmatched between remission and later-progressing patients; lymph nodes unstudied.

As concerns this clone: Antigen specificity is unknown.

The CDR3 is 12 residues long. Germline V CDR1 and CDR2: SQVTM, ANQGSEA. V gave up 5 bases and J gave up 9 bases, with 16 bases separating them. The targeted sequencing depth was 1 in 200,000 to 1 in 1 million T cells. Sequencing used immunoSEQ multiplex PCR; TCRdb keeps in-frame clones, though not all of them. The table lists 30,000 to 50,000 clones, approximately 71% of them singletons. This chain joins TRBV29-1 and TRBJ1-2; tentatively, D is TRBD1 (6 bases). This TCR derives from a human donor with chronic lymphocytic leukemia. Sequencing used PBMCs, obtained at disease progression, from a patient treated with ibrutinib. CDR3 amino acids: CSVSAGVESYTF. DNA of the CDR3: TGCAGCGTTTCGGCAGGGGTGGAAAGCTACACCTTC.